This TCR beta chain was sequenced for a study of sequential checkpoint blockade in melanoma (dated by TCRdb to the late 2010s). Regarding the complete study: Using 1:1 randomization, the trial assigned patients either to first-line nivolumab followed by ipilimumab (arm A) or to ipilimumab followed by nivolumab (arm B). Maintenance nivolumab came after each of the two trial sequences.

This sample's treatment or condition label indicates: randomized to nivolumab then ipilimumab (arm A) or the reverse (arm B). No trial patient had received prior DNA-damaging chemotherapy. Thawed PBMCs were sorted on a FACS Aria II flow cytometer to isolate live CD3+CD8+ cells negative for CD19 and CD56. Samples came from patients with melanoma in CheckMate 064, a randomized, open-label phase II trial of sequential checkpoint blockade. Peripheral blood mononuclear cells were collected by leukapheresis, purified with Ficoll-Paque, and frozen in human serum with around 9.8% DMSO. Immediately after sorting, the purity of the sorted blood CD3+CD8+ cells was confirmed to be >95%, and DNA was then extracted. For CDR1 and CDR2, the germline V gene lists MDHEN and SYDVKM. Taken from cysteine to phenylalanine, the CDR3 has 14 residues. Of all the DNA, just the CDR3 is kept, 42 bases in frame from base 1. Compared with germline, V lacks 5 bases and J lacks 7 bases; bases without a gene match: 6.

TCRbeta CDR3 regions were immunosequenced from genomic DNA with the immunoSEQ Assay. Before high-throughput sequencing, the genomic DNA was amplified using bias-controlled multiplex PCR. The paper's processing steps were these. To quantify the absolute abundance of each unique TCRbeta CDR3 region, the sequences were collapsed and filtered. Clonality was defined as 1 minus Pielou's evenness and was calculated using productive rearrangements only. A previously published method was used to identify clones whose frequencies were significantly greater in on-treatment samples than in baseline samples. TCRdb provides this immuneACCESS table in a form limited to in-frame rearrangements. Some clones are lacking; in checked studies, under half of them reflect an unresolved V gene, and why the rest are absent is not known. For V, J and clone size, that table is used; D and trimming come from the DNA. In all, the sample holds fewer than 35,000 clones, and 65% to 90% of those were seen once. 22% of the sample belongs to the ten largest clones.

General study outcomes and caveats: Validation of the response-prediction model combining TCR metrics and mutation burden is needed in larger, independent patient cohorts.

As for this clone: Its antigen has not been determined. No much larger clone exists at a distance of one base, and base qualities are not known.

The receptor's source is a human donor with melanoma. The source material was CD8+ T cells sorted from blood (inferred from file names), sampled from a patient given nivolumab and ipilimumab in sequence. The sequence links TRBV28 to TRBJ2-2; 8 bases in the middle match TRBD1. The CDR3 protein is CASSRTGLSGELFF. The bases read TGTGCCAGCAGTCGGACAGGGCTCAGCGGGGAGCTGTTTTTT.